Sequencing of this T cell receptor (beta chain) was carried out in a study of regulatory T cells in long-lasting Graves disease. Overall study results and limits: What was studied was peripheral blood only, and not thyroid tissue.

Time point indicated: newly diagnosed GD, antithyroid drugs for less than 3 months. Following extraction of RNA from PBMCs, that RNA was used to make the TCR library. Turning to this clonotype: Its antigen is not known.

Per the germline V gene, CDR1 is MGHRA and CDR2 is YSYEKL. The ends lost 4 bases at V and 4 bases at J; junction bases unmatched: 10. The CDR3 sequence is 16 residues long. Construction of the TCR beta libraries employed iRepertoire HTBI primers in conjunction with Arm-PCR of CDR3 regions. TCRdb re-called the multiplex PCR reads with MiXCR, one entry per CDR3 protein. The table records hundreds of thousands of distinct CDR3 sequences, around an eighth of them present only once. These data also formed part of another study, on T cells in Graves' hyperthyroidism and ophthalmopathy. From that study: Hyperthyroidism patients were newly diagnosed, had disease duration under 2 months, and were aged 18 to 65 years. Primed by the HTBI set, a first-round RT-PCR was run on the TCR CDR3.

This sequence joins TRBV4-1 and TRBJ2-1, with 7 nucleotides matching TRBD2. Specimen: peripheral blood mononuclear cells (PBMCs), collected at new diagnosis, from a patient treated with antithyroid drugs. This receptor was identified in a man in his thirties or forties with Graves disease. This chain's CDR3 is CASSPIGRERYNEQFF. Here the CDR3 DNA reads TGCGCCAGCAGCCCTATCGGGCGGGAGAGGTACAATGAGCAGTTCTTC.